A selection of T cell receptor beta chains follows, all from one sample in a study of memory CD4+ T cells and cytomegalovirus serostatus. Assay: immunoSEQ multiplex PCR; the TCRdb copy retains only in-frame clones and omits some. Among tens of thousands of clones listed, approximately 78% were seen once. The sequencing input was memory CD4+ T cells from blood. All receptors come from an adult in good health and CMV-seronegative. CDR3s include the opening cysteine and the closing phenylalanine or tryptophan. The D gene is left open where the match is weak. Not all rows give a size; the values are once, few, many and, for expanded clones, a class.

j_gene | v_gene | d_gene | abundance | CDR3aa | CDR3nt
TRBJ1-6 | TRBV28 | - | - | CASSLRTASPLHF | TGTGCCAGCAGTCTAAGGACAGCTTCACCCCTCCACTTT
TRBJ2-7 | TRBV6-6 | TRBD2 | - | CASRSRTSGYEQYF | TGTGCCAGCAGGTCCCGGACTAGCGGTTACGAGCAGTACTTC
TRBJ2-7 | TRBV21-1 | - | - | CASSRGMTGVYYEQYF | TGTGCCAGCAGCAGGGGTATGACAGGGGTCTACTACGAGCAGTACTTC
TRBJ2-7 | TRBV13 | TRBD2 | - | CASSKRGSSGSYEQYF | TGTGCCAGCAGCAAAAGGGGAAGTAGCGGGAGCTACGAGCAGTACTTC
TRBJ1-1 | TRBV2 | - | - | CASSASPAPNTEAFF | TGTGCCAGCAGCGCCAGCCCGGCCCCGAACACTGAAGCTTTCTTT
TRBJ2-5 | TRBV10-3 | - | - | CAISETQETQYF | TGTGCCATCAGTGAGACGCAAGAGACCCAGTACTTC
TRBJ1-4 | TRBV21-1 | - | - | CASSLGGWREKLFF | TGTGCCAGCAGCCTAGGGGGCTGGCGTGAAAAACTGTTTTTT
TRBJ1-2 | TRBV5-6 | - | - | CASSLVVGANYGYTF | TGTGCCAGCAGCTTGGTTGTAGGGGCGAACTATGGCTACACCTTC
TRBJ2-7 | TRBV28 | TRBD1 | - | CASRLGQGLEQYF | TGTGCCAGCAGGTTGGGACAGGGTCTCGAGCAGTACTTC
TRBJ2-3 | TRBV11-2 | TRBD2 | - | CASSLEPQSAGGDTQYF | TGTGCCAGCAGCTTAGAACCCCAATCGGCGGGGGGAGATACGCAGTATTTT
TRBJ2-1 | TRBV4-1 | - | few | CASSPPRTRSYNEQFF | TGCGCCAGCAGCCCCCCGAGGACTCGCTCCTACAATGAGCAGTTCTTC
TRBJ2-7 | TRBV19 | TRBD1 | - | CASSAQGARGSVHEQYF | TGTGCCAGTAGTGCGCAGGGGGCGCGGGGATCGGTCCACGAGCAGTACTTC
TRBJ1-2 | TRBV4-1 | - | - | CASSLTGSFDNYGYTF | TGCGCCAGCAGCCTCACCGGCAGTTTTGATAACTATGGCTACACCTTC
TRBJ2-7 | TRBV11-2 | TRBD1 | - | CASSLRQGPYEQYF | TGTGCCAGCAGCTTACGACAGGGTCCCTACGAGCAGTACTTC
TRBJ2-7 | TRBV6-5 | - | - | CASSPSAGRYEQYF | TGTGCCAGCAGTCCCTCCGCAGGGCGCTACGAGCAGTACTTC
TRBJ2-2 | TRBV30 | - | - | CAWRWTGSRRGTGELFF | TGTGCCTGGAGGTGGACAGGCTCCCGGCGGGGCACCGGGGAGCTGTTTTTT